Listed here are 5 T cell receptor beta chains from one sample, sequenced in a study of T cells in Graves' hyperthyroidism and ophthalmopathy. Amplification targeted TCR beta CDR3 regions from RNA transcripts. First-round RT-PCR of the TCR CDR3 relied on the HTBI primer set. In TCRdb, the multiplex PCR reads were re-called with MiXCR into one record per CDR3 protein. Of 93,000 or so distinct CDR3 sequences listed, 47% are singletons. The sequenced material came from blood. Receptor source: a man aged 40-49 years with Graves' hyperthyroidism.

This clonotype was counted many times. V gene TRBV20-1 combines with J gene TRBJ1-1; a weak D match, TRBD1 (5 bases). The CDR3 runs 15 residues. The V and J ends lost 5 bases and 0 bases respectively, with 16 bases between them. The germline CDR1 and CDR2 sequences are DFQATT and SNEGSKA (reference sequence). CDR3 in DNA: TGCAGTGCTTCCCGGGACGGAACGATGAACACTGAAGCTTTCTTT. Protein product: CSASRDGTMNTEAFF.

This clonotype was observed at least ten times. V and J are TRBV2 and TRBJ1-1, with 10 positions matching TRBD1. From germline, CDR1 is SNHLY and CDR2 FYNNEI. The CDR3 loop spans 13 amino acids. Germline trimming cut 7 bases from V and 11 bases from J; bases unmatched to any gene: 10. The CDR3 bases are TGTGCCAGCAAATGGGACAGGGGTACTTCGGCTTTCTTT. Translating it yields CASKWDRGTSAFF.

This clonotype was recorded many times. The rearrangement joins TRBV10-3 to TRBJ1-2; 7 nucleotides agree with TRBD1. Trimming cost V 5 bases and J 8 bases; bases outside gene matches: 11. CDR1 and CDR2 from the germline V gene are ENHRY and SYGVKD. The CDR3 totals 14 residues. CDR3 DNA: TGTGCCATCAGTACCCAGGGGGAAGCGCGCGGCTACACCTTC. Encoded protein: CAISTQGEARGYTF.

This clonotype appeared a few times. Since the CDR3 does not end with the conserved phenylalanine or tryptophan, this likely comes from a read error. The chain couples TRBV14 to TRBJ1-2; 9 nucleotides agree with TRBD1. The CDR3 has 15 amino acids. Germline V gives CDR1 SGHDN, CDR2 FVKESK. J was trimmed by 3 bases and V by 8 bases; bases with no gene match: 10. This chain's CDR3 is CASSPGQGRDYGYTL. CDR3 nucleotide sequence: TGTGCCAGCTCACCCGGACAGGGGCGCGACTATGGCTACACCCTC.

J is TRBJ2-7 and V is TRBV29-1, with D perhaps given as TRBD1 or TRBD2 (5 bases each). CDR3 length: 14 amino acids. Germline V lookup: CDR1 SQVTM, CDR2 ANQGSEA. V lost 3 bases, J lost 3 bases, and 15 bases lay in between. Written as DNA, the CDR3 is TGCAGCGTTGATGCAAGGGACGGTTTCTACGAGCAGTACTTC. Its translation: CSVDARDGFYEQYF.